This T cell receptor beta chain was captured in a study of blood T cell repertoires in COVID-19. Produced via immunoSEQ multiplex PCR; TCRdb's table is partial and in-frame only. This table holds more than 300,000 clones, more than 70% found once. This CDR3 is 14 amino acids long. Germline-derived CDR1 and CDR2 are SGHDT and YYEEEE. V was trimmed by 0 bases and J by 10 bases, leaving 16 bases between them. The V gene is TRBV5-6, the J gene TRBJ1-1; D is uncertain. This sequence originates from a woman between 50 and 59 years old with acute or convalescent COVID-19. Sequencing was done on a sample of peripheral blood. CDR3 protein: CASSLGGRLLGAFF. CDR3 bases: TGTGCCAGCAGCTTGGGTGGCAGGCTCTTAGGAGCTTTCTTT.